This TCR beta chain was retrieved from a study of blood T cell repertoires in COVID-19. Study in general: Collection of acute and convalescent COVID-19 samples took place in the United States, Italy and Spain. PBMCs, B-cell-depleted T cells, or T cells were the source of the cDNA or gDNA that made up the material.

Original handling: Amplification of reference gene primers was used by the study to estimate nucleated cell counts. TCRdb keeps only in-frame clones here, not all; method: immunoSEQ multiplex PCR. The D gene and trimming were derived from the DNA, and the V and J assignments and clone size from that table. The sample lists 60,000 to 85,000 clones; 70% to 90% were seen once. This clone turned up a few times. The clonotype was recovered from a human donor in a cohort sampled during active COVID-19. The sequenced sample consisted of peripheral blood.

CDR3 protein: CASSLGGRVDQPQHF. CDR3 nucleotides: TGCGCCAGCAGCTTGGGCGGGAGGGTGGACCAGCCCCAGCATTTT. The gene calls are TRBV5-1 and TRBJ1-5; D uncertain. There are 15 residues in the CDR3. Germline V CDR1 and CDR2: SGHRS, YFSETQ. V dropped 0 bases and J dropped 7 bases, with 14 bases sitting between them.